This TCR beta chain was identified in a study of breast tumors, draining lymph nodes, adjacent tissues. Study-level findings and limits: Tumor and nontumor repertoires were significantly more similar in luminal-like than in basal-like breast cancer.

This clonotype has more than one count but fewer than ten. Its antigen is still unknown. One base away lies a much larger clone, so this may be a sequencing read error. Breast cancer patients provided tissue from their axillary draining lymph nodes. TCRdb independently ran MiXCR on the multiplex PCR reads; one entry per CDR3 protein. The sample contains 150,000 to 200,000 distinct CDR3 sequences, about 33% of which appear only once. The CDR3 sequence is 15 residues long. The germline V gene has CDR1 SGHNT and CDR2 YYREEE (reference sequence). The V gene end was trimmed by 4 bases and the J gene end by 2 bases; junction bases not matched to a gene: 5.

This chain joins TRBV5-4 and TRBJ1-3, with 8 bases lining up with TRBD1. This receptor was obtained from a female donor with breast cancer. Some clones in this sample may be carry-over from other donors' samples. The source material was axillary lymph node tissue. The CDR3: CASSRGQATGNTIYF. CDR3 nucleotides: TGTGCCAGCAGCAGGGGACAGGCGACTGGAAACACCATATATTTT.